Sequencing of this T cell receptor (beta chain) was carried out in a study of OX40 agonist ivuxolimab in advanced cancers. Turning to the study itself: Those treated in dose escalation had hepatocellular carcinoma, melanoma, renal cell cancer or head and neck cancer.

On this clone: Its antigen is not known.

The method was immunoSEQ multiplex PCR; TCRdb's version includes in-frame clones alone and lacks a portion of them. The data show tens of thousands of clones, more than 90% seen once. The germline gives CDR1 LGHNA, CDR2 YNFKEQ. The trim removed 0 bases at V and 4 bases at J, leaving 8 bases unmatched. The length of the CDR3 is 16 residues. Overall study findings and caveats: At doses 0.1 to 3.0 mg/kg, CD4+ and CD8+ clones expanded.

The rearrangement links TRBV4-2 to TRBJ2-7; TRBD1 aligns across 8 bases. Material: CD4+ or CD8+ T cells sorted from blood, obtained in a trial of the OX40 agonist ivuxolimab. This sequence was found in an adult with an advanced solid tumor such as melanoma, head and neck, liver or kidney cancer. DNA for the CDR3: TGTGCCAGCAGCCAAGAGACCAACAGGGGGAATTACGAGCAGTACTTC. Protein sequence: CASSQETNRGNYEQYF.